Presented here are 9 T cell receptor beta chains from one specimen sequenced in a study of spatial heterogeneity in lung cancer. Study-wide points: In tumors, expanded intratumoral alpha and beta TCR counts tracked mutation counts.

For these TCRs, the target antigens are not known. A single record per CDR3 protein comes from TCRdb applying MiXCR to the 5' RACE reads. In the table there are under 15,000 distinct CDR3 sequences, more than 3% of which are singletons. The time point was: sample taken at primary tumor resection. Sequenced here: lung tumor tissue, sampled at surgery. The source is a male donor with early-stage non-small cell lung cancer.

This clonotype was picked up many times. V is TRBV4-2 and J is TRBJ2-1; no clear D gene. The CDR3 length is 13 residues. Trimming pared 1 base from V and 5 bases from J, leaving 6 bases between. From germline, CDR1 is LGHNA and CDR2 YNFKEQ. The chain's CDR3 is CASSQGKNNEQFF. CDR3 nucleotides: TGTGCCAGCAGCCAAGGAAAGAACAATGAGCAGTTCTTC.

The rearrangement joins TRBV5-4 to TRBJ1-3, with D perhaps matching TRBD1 (5 bases). This CDR3 region has 15 residues. Between the trimmed V and J ends, which lost 4 bases and 0 bases, there was a span of 11 bases. Germline CDR1 reads SGHNT; CDR2 reads YYREEE (reference sequence). The CDR3 protein is CASSLQGISGNTIYF. CDR3 bases: TGTGCCAGCAGCCTCCAGGGCATCTCTGGAAACACCATATATTTT. Full variable domain (remainder filled in from reference TRBV5-4 and TRBJ1-3): ETGVTQSPTHLIKTRGQQVTLRCSSQSGHNTVSWYQQALGQGPQFIFQYYREEENGRGNFPPRFSGLQFPNYSSELNVNALELDDSALYLCASSLQGISGNTIYFGEGSWLTVV.

This clonotype appeared many times. The V and J genes are TRBV2 and TRBJ2-5, with 8 bases matching TRBD2. Germline values: CDR1 SNHLY, CDR2 FYNNEI. This CDR3 has 15 residues. V lost 8 bases, J lost 2 bases, and 10 bases stayed unmatched. The CDR3 DNA is TGTGCCAGCTCGGGGGGGATGGCTCTTCAAGAGACCCAGTACTTC. It encodes CASSGGMALQETQYF.

This clonotype was counted at least ten times. The chain couples TRBV20-1 to TRBJ2-7, with D perhaps matching TRBD1 (7 bases). In germline, CDR1 is DFQATT, CDR2 SNEGSKA (reference sequence). Trimming left V 5 bases short and J 4 bases short, with 18 bases between. The CDR3 spans 14 residues. CDR3 protein: CSALPTGRSYEQYF. CDR3 DNA: TGCAGTGCTCTCCCGACAGGGAGGTCGTACGAGCAGTACTTC.

This clonotype was observed at least ten times. The chain couples TRBV5-1 to TRBJ2-7, with TRBD1 identical over 7 bases. Germline CDR1 is SGHRS and CDR2 is YFSETQ. V was clipped by 1 base and J by 0 bases; unmatched bases: 10. This CDR3 contains 17 residues. This chain's CDR3 is CASSLLPDRESSYEQYF. In nucleotides, the CDR3 is TGCGCCAGCAGCTTGCTTCCCGACAGGGAGAGCTCCTACGAGCAGTACTTC.

This clonotype was found many times. This chain connects TRBV5-1 to TRBJ2-1, with D maybe TRBD2 (5 bases). The CDR3 is 13 amino acids. V dropped 2 bases and J dropped 12 bases, with 15 bases sitting between them. Germline CDR1 is SGHRS and CDR2 is YFSETQ. CDR3: CASSFEQPSGQFF. The CDR3 DNA follows: TGCGCCAGCAGCTTTGAACAGCCAAGCGGGCAGTTCTTC.

This clonotype appeared many times. The V and J genes are TRBV4-3 and TRBJ1-4; unclear D gene. The germline gives CDR1 LGHNA, CDR2 YSLEER. The V end lost 4 bases, the J end lost 2 bases, and 11 bases lay between the germline ends. The CDR3 sequence is 15 residues long. The CDR3 nucleotides are TGCGCCAGCAGCCCCCGGGAATATACTAATGAAAAACTGTTTTTT. It translates to CASSPREYTNEKLFF.

Points on this clonotype: A read error may explain this, as a much larger clone is one base away. The chain has TRBV20-1 and TRBJ2-5; the D gene is possibly TRBD2 (6 bases). The CDR3 totals 13 residues. The germline V gene has CDR1 DFQATT and CDR2 SNEGSKA (reference sequence). In DNA, the CDR3 is TGCAGTGCTCCCAGCGGAGGGGTAGAGACCCTGTACTTC. It translates to CSAPSGGVETLYF.

This clonotype came up many times. This sequence joins TRBV9 and TRBJ1-1; 7 bases align to TRBD1. This CDR3 is 13 amino acids long. Trimming took 4 bases from V and 6 from J; bases not matched to a gene: 6. Per the germline V gene, CDR1 is SGDLS and CDR2 is YYNGEE. The DNA of the CDR3 is TGTGCCAGCAGCTCTCAGGGGGGCGCTGAAGCTTTCTTT. Its translation: CASSSQGGAEAFF.